A single sample is the source of the 26 T cell receptor beta chains below, sequenced in a study of molecular identifiers for immune sequencing clone quantification. TCRdb called the PCR reads again in MiXCR, with one record for every CDR3 protein. The table lists about 40,000 distinct CDR3 sequences, 15% to 20% of them singletons. Sequencing was done on a sample of naive CD8+ T cells from blood, with Jurkat cell RNA spiked in. The subset: FACS-sorted CD8+CD4-CCR7+CD45RA+ naive T cells. The receptors derive from a human donor in good health. Some libraries in this study had Jurkat cell RNA spiked in.

This clonotype has ten or more counts. J is TRBJ2-6 and V is TRBV5-7; D possibly matches TRBD1 or TRBD2 (5 bases each). TRBV5-7 is an ORF, with its function uncertain. The CDR3 runs 21 residues. Trimming shortened V by 4 bases and J by 0 bases, and 26 bases separated the two germline ends. CDR3 residues: CASSKPTNSGTYNSGANVLTF. The CDR3 DNA reads TGTGCCAGCAGCAAACCAACTAATTCAGGGACCTACAACTCTGGGGCCAACGTCCTGACTTTC.

This clonotype was found many times. V is TRBV19 and J is TRBJ1-5, with D possibly being TRBD1 (6 bases). Trimming cost V 4 bases and J 1 base, with 20 bases left between them. CDR3 length equals 18 residues. CDR1 is LNHDA, CDR2 SQIVND, per germline (reference sequence). The CDR3 DNA sequence: TGTGCCAGTAGTACTACAGGGTTTTGGGGAGAAAGCAATCAGCCCCAGCATTTT. Translated, it gives CASSTTGFWGESNQPQHF.

This clonotype was recorded many times. The genes are TRBV4-3 and TRBJ2-3, with 13 positions matching TRBD2. The CDR3 is made up of 18 amino acids. Germline CDR1 reads LGHNA; CDR2 reads YSLEER. The trim removed 0 bases at V and 2 bases at J, leaving 5 bases unmatched. CDR3 coding DNA: TGCGCCAGCAGCCAAGAGGGACTAGCGGGATCCCCCACAGATACGCAGTATTTT. Encoded protein: CASSQEGLAGSPTDTQYF.

This clonotype was counted once. The junction departs from the called germline gene at one end, perhaps through a read error. V and J are TRBV6-1 and TRBJ1-4; D remains unclear. This CDR3 comprises 21 residues. Germline assignment: CDR1 MNHNS and CDR2 SASEGT. The CDR3 DNA reads as TGTGCCAGCAGTGAAGCCCCCGCAGGAGCAGTGATGATGGGATCCCCCGCGAAACTGCTTTTT. Protein product: CASSEAPAGAVMMGSPAKLLF.

This clonotype was seen ten or more times. The rearrangement links TRBV4-3 to TRBJ2-7; the D is unclear. V shed 0 bases and J shed 3 bases, with 12 bases lying between them. CDR1 LGHNA and CDR2 YSLEER come from the germline V gene. The CDR3 is 15 amino acids. This CDR3 reads CASSQDLVGDYEQYF. The DNA for the CDR3 is TGCGCCAGCAGCCAAGACTTGGTTGGTGACTACGAGCAGTACTTC.

This clonotype was detected many times. This sequence joins TRBV19 and TRBJ2-5; tentatively, D is TRBD2 (6 bases). Germline CDR1 is LNHDA and CDR2 is SQIVND (reference sequence). Trimming stripped 5 bases from V and 0 bases from J, with 13 bases between. CDR3 length: 15 amino acids. In DNA, the CDR3 is TGTGCCAGTAGTTCCGGGACTTCGTACCAAGAGACCCAGTACTTC. Translating gives CASSSGTSYQETQYF.

As for this clonotype: Given a much more abundant clone one base away, this may be a read error. The rearrangement links TRBV27 to TRBJ2-1, with no clear D. There are 13 residues in the CDR3. Trimming cost V 4 bases and J 12 bases, with 16 bases left between them. Germline V lookup: CDR1 MNHEY, CDR2 SMNVEV (reference sequence). The CDR3 region is CASSSRHLDGQFF. In DNA, the CDR3 is TGTGCCAGCAGTTCCCGACACTTGGATGGGCAGTTCTTC.

Concerning this clonotype: A read error may be the cause here, since a much bigger clone is one base away. This sequence joins TRBV12-3 or TRBV12-4 and TRBJ1-6; D gene unclear. CDR3 length equals 12 residues. Trimming took off 5 bases at V and 13 bases at J, with 12 bases between the two ends. This CDR3 is CASSLLINPLHF. The CDR3 region has the DNA TGTGCCAGCAGTCTCCTGATAAATCCCCTCCACTTT.

This clonotype was seen only a few times. A much larger clone differs by one base, so this may be a read error. Here the CDR3 DNA reads TGTGCCAGCAGCTCCCCGGGCAGCCTAAACACTGAAGCTTTCTTT. Its protein product is CASSSPGSLNTEAFF. V gene TRBV13 combines with J gene TRBJ1-1; D gene uncertain. Germline values: CDR1 PRHDT, CDR2 FYEKMQ (reference sequence). Between the trimmed V and J ends, which lost 4 bases and 2 bases, there was a span of 14 bases. The CDR3 has 15 amino acids.

At least ten counts were recorded for this clonotype. The CDR3, as DNA: TGTGCCAGCAGCCAGGGGGTTAGTAGCAATCAGCCCCAGCATTTT. Translation gives CASSQGVSSNQPQHF. The V call is TRBV11-2, the J call TRBJ1-5, with 7 bases that match TRBD1. V shed 5 bases, J shed 0 bases, and the junction held 4 bases outside the gene matches. This CDR3 is built from 15 residues. CDR1 and CDR2 from the germline V gene are SGHAT and FQNNGV.

This clonotype came up many times. The chain joins TRBV20-1 to TRBJ1-1; D might be TRBD1 (6 bases). Germline loops: CDR1 DFQATT, CDR2 SNEGSKA (reference sequence). The CDR3 is 13 residues long. V lost 0 bases to trimming and J lost 8 bases, with 13 bases between them. The CDR3 here is CSARDTGSVEAFF. CDR3 DNA: TGCAGTGCTAGAGATACAGGGAGTGTCGAAGCTTTCTTT.

With respect to this clonotype: Just one base apart from a much larger clone, this may be a read error. The chain combines TRBV19 with TRBJ2-5; D is ambiguous. CDR1 LNHDA and CDR2 SQIVND come from the germline V gene (reference sequence). The CDR3 covers 12 residues. The CDR3 sequence is CTSSIGAQTQYF. The CDR3 bases are TGTACCAGTAGTATAGGAGCCCAGACCCAGTACTTC.

Ten or more counts support this clonotype. The gene calls are TRBV25-1 and TRBJ2-2; D is possibly TRBD1 (6 bases). The CDR3 extends over 17 amino acids. The V and J ends lost 4 bases and 0 bases respectively, with 15 bases between them. The V gene's germline CDR1 is MGHDK and CDR2 SYGVNS. The CDR3 bases are TGTGCCAGCAGTGCGGATTCTGGGACACCGAACACCGGGGAGCTGTTTTTT. Translating gives CASSADSGTPNTGELFF.

This clonotype was seen a few times. This chain connects TRBV4-3 to TRBJ1-2; possible D gene TRBD1, 6 bases. Germline V gives CDR1 LGHNA, CDR2 YSLEER. The CDR3 totals 16 residues. V shed 0 bases and J shed 4 bases, with 15 bases lying between them. CDR3 DNA sequence: TGCGCCAGCAGCCAAGACAGGGGTTGGGACTTCTATGGCTACACCTTC. This encodes CASSQDRGWDFYGYTF.

This clonotype was seen many times. The chain is built from TRBV20-1 and TRBJ2-7; 9 bases align to TRBD2. CDR1 and CDR2 (germline): DFQATT, SNEGSKA (reference sequence). V shed 0 bases and J 2 bases; nucleotides not matched to a gene: 5. The CDR3 sequence is 15 residues long. The CDR3 is CSARDASGVAYEQYF. Written as DNA, the CDR3 is TGCAGTGCTAGAGATGCTAGCGGGGTTGCCTACGAGCAGTACTTC.

This clonotype occurred a few times. A much larger clone is a single base away; this may be a read error. The V and J genes are TRBV20-1 and TRBJ2-1; 7 bases match TRBD1. Germline V gene lookup returns CDR1 DFQATT and CDR2 SNEGSKA (reference sequence). Germline trimming cut 4 bases from V and 5 bases from J; bases unmatched to any gene: 2. The CDR3 is 12 residues long. Here the CDR3 DNA reads TGCAGTGCTACACAGGGGCACAATGAGCAGTTCTTC. Translation gives CSATQGHNEQFF.

Details on this clonotype: It is likely a read error, because the conserved phenylalanine at the end of the CDR3 is missing. The limits of the CDR3 on the DNA are not certain, so only TCRdb's listed CDR3 is given. The chain has TRBV18 and TRBJ1-5; the DNA was not compared with TRBD1, the D call given in the table. Per the germline V gene, CDR1 is KGHSH and CDR2 is LQKENI. The CDR3 is 14 amino acids long, termini counted. CDR3: CASSPDSSNQPRHL.

This clonotype has a count of ten or more. The genes are TRBV12-3 or TRBV12-4 and TRBJ2-3, with D possibly matching TRBD2 (5 bases). This CDR3 contains 15 residues. Trimming stripped 3 bases from V and 1 base from J, with 11 bases between. CDR3 in amino acids: CASSFGITGTDTQYF. The CDR3 DNA is TGTGCCAGCAGTTTCGGGATAACCGGCACAGATACGCAGTATTTT.

This clonotype has a count of ten or more. This chain connects TRBV6-2 or TRBV6-3 to TRBJ1-5; 10 bases match TRBD1. This CDR3 is built from 13 residues. The V gene's germline CDR1 is MNHEY and CDR2 SVGEGT. The V segment lost 7 bases and the J segment 4 bases; nucleotides outside the gene matches: 1. CDR3 sequence reads: CASMGQGNQPQHF. CDR3 nucleotides: TGTGCCAGCATGGGACAGGGGAATCAGCCCCAGCATTTT.

The rearrangement uses TRBV6-5 and TRBJ1-5; weak D call: TRBD1 (6 bases). Trimming removed 5 bases from V and 7 bases from J, with 18 bases in between. The length of the CDR3 is 15 residues. Germline V gene data show CDR1 as MNHEY and CDR2 as SVGAGI. In DNA form, the CDR3 reads TGTGCCAGCAGTCCTGTGACAGGTTTCAGCCAGCCCCAGCATTTT. Protein: CASSPVTGFSQPQHF.

The table lists this clonotype with many counts. The chain uses TRBV19 and TRBJ2-3; 9 nucleotides line up with TRBD2. With V trimmed by 6 bases and J by 5 bases, 9 bases remained unmatched. Germline CDR1 and CDR2: LNHDA and SQIVND (reference sequence). This CDR3 has 15 residues. CDR3 loop: CASRVTSGPGDTQYF. The CDR3 DNA follows: TGTGCCAGTAGGGTGACTAGCGGACCTGGAGATACGCAGTATTTT.

This clonotype was recorded at least ten times. The rearrangement joins TRBV20-1 to TRBJ2-7, with 11 bases identical to TRBD2. The CDR3 length is 14 residues. Germline V gene data show CDR1 as DFQATT and CDR2 as SNEGSKA (reference sequence). V lost 4 bases to trimming and J lost 9 bases; unmatched junction nucleotides: 11. CDR3 protein: CSATGLAGGGGQYF. The CDR3 DNA sequence: TGCAGTGCTACCGGGTTAGCGGGAGGGGGGGGGCAGTACTTC.

In its sample, this clonotype was seen many times. V and J are TRBV30 and TRBJ1-5; no reliable D call. The CDR3 consists of 15 residues. CDR1 and CDR2 from the germline V gene are GTSNPN and SVGIG (reference sequence). Deletions cut 0 bases from V and 5 bases from J, with 14 bases between. The chain's CDR3 is CAWSVWGGGDQPQHF. CDR3 DNA sequence: TGTGCCTGGAGTGTATGGGGAGGAGGCGATCAGCCCCAGCATTTT.

This clonotype was counted at least ten times. The rearrangement joins TRBV6-2 or TRBV6-3 to TRBJ2-3; D call uncertain. The CDR3 runs 15 residues. Per germline, CDR1 MNHEY and CDR2 SVGEGT. V lost 2 bases to trimming and J lost 2 bases, with 11 bases between them. CDR3 amino acids: CASSYVGQATDTQYF. DNA for the CDR3: TGTGCCAGCAGTTACGTAGGGCAGGCCACAGATACGCAGTATTTT.

This clonotype was observed at least ten times. J is TRBJ1-5 and V is TRBV13; D uncertain. The CDR3 is 13 residues long. CDR1 and CDR2 (germline): PRHDT, FYEKMQ (reference sequence). Between the trimmed V and J ends, which lost 1 base and 7 bases, there was a span of 8 bases. The CDR3 loop reads CASSLEEGQPQHF. The CDR3 coding sequence is TGTGCCAGCAGCTTAGAAGAAGGGCAGCCCCAGCATTTT.

This clonotype was counted at least ten times. This chain connects TRBV11-1 to TRBJ2-3, with 12 bases fitting TRBD2. Looked up from germline, CDR1 is SGHAT and CDR2 is FQDESV (reference sequence). This CDR3 has 16 amino acids. Trimming removed 4 bases from V and 8 bases from J; junction bases left unmatched: 10. CDR3 in amino acids: CASSSRTSGVRATQYF. CDR3 DNA sequence: TGTGCCAGCAGCTCGCGGACTAGCGGGGTCAGGGCTACGCAGTATTTT.